The 19 T cell receptor beta chains below come from one sample, sequenced in a study of T cell repertoires in cytomegalovirus infection. Using its own MiXCR run on the reads, TCRdb lists one record per CDR3 protein. The sample yields about 97,000 distinct CDR3 sequences, approximately 15% seen once. Sample: PBMCs. Receptor source: a human donor in good health (CMV status not recorded). Some clones in this sample may be carry-over from other donors' samples.

The table lists this clonotype with a few counts. The chain uses TRBV18 and TRBJ1-6; D gene ambiguous. The CDR3 loop spans 13 amino acids. Germline V gives CDR1 KGHSH, CDR2 LQKENI. The V end lost 5 bases, the J end lost 10 bases, and 12 bases lay between the germline ends. The CDR3 DNA sequence: TGTGCCAGCTCAAGATTAGATAGATCACCCCTCCACTTT. Its translation: CASSRLDRSPLHF.

V gene TRBV6-6 combines with J gene TRBJ1-6, with 8 positions matching TRBD1. The CDR3 contains 14 residues. The germline V gene encodes CDR1 MNHNY and CDR2 SVGAGI (reference sequence). Trimming cost V 4 bases and J 7 bases; bases outside gene matches: 3. The CDR3 DNA is TGTGCCAGCAGTTCGACAGGGGAAAATTCACCCCTCCACTTT. It codes for CASSSTGENSPLHF.

This chain links TRBV5-4 with TRBJ2-7; 10 bases line up with TRBD1. Germline lookup yields CDR1 SGHNT and CDR2 YYREEE (reference sequence). The CDR3 contains 15 residues. After removal of 4 bases from V and 5 bases from J, the junction contained 9 bases not matched to a gene. This CDR3 is CASSRLGQGTDEQYF. CDR3 DNA: TGTGCCAGCAGCCGTCTGGGACAGGGGACCGACGAGCAGTACTTC.

This clonotype was recorded at least ten times. The V and J genes are TRBV19 and TRBJ2-6, with D possibly matching TRBD1 (5 bases). The germline V and J ends were trimmed by 2 bases and 6 bases, with 14 bases remaining between them. Germline lookup yields CDR1 LNHDA and CDR2 SQIVND (reference sequence). The CDR3 has 16 residues. Here the CDR3 DNA reads TGTGCCAGTAGTATACAGGGCACATTAAAGGCCAACGTCCTGACTTTC. It codes for CASSIQGTLKANVLTF.

This clonotype was recorded many times. The chain joins TRBV7-2 to TRBJ2-3; 9 positions match TRBD1. Germline CDR1 SGHTA, CDR2 FQGNSA. V gave up 5 bases and J gave up 2 bases; unmatched junction bases: 8. The length of the CDR3 is 16 residues. DNA of the CDR3: TGTGCCAGCAGCCCACAGGGGGCAGGTTACACAGATACGCAGTATTTT. Protein: CASSPQGAGYTDTQYF.

This clonotype showed up many times. The chain is built from TRBV7-9 and TRBJ1-1, with 9 bases that match TRBD1. V trimming: 5 bases; J trimming: 4 bases; junction bases outside the gene matches: 8. From germline, CDR1 is SEHNR and CDR2 FQNEAQ (reference sequence). The CDR3 runs 15 residues. The CDR3 sequence: CASSPRDRDVTEAFF. The CDR3 DNA follows: TGTGCCAGCAGCCCCCGGGACAGGGACGTCACTGAAGCTTTCTTT.

This clonotype was detected only a few times. The V gene is TRBV7-2, the J gene TRBJ1-6; unclear D gene. V was pared by 0 bases and J by 8 bases, with 11 bases between. CDR3 length: 15 residues. Germline V gene data show CDR1 as SGHTA and CDR2 as FQGNSA. The DNA for the CDR3 is TGTGCCAGCAGCTTAGCCCGAACTGAGTATTCACCCCTCCACTTT. Translated, it gives CASSLARTEYSPLHF.

In this sample, this clonotype turned up a few times. The chain has TRBV28 and TRBJ2-2; D is ambiguous. This CDR3 comprises 13 residues. Germline V gene data show CDR1 as MDHEN and CDR2 as SYDVKM. The V gene lost 7 bases and the J gene lost 5 bases, with 11 bases spanning the gap. Written as DNA, the CDR3 is TGTGCCAGCACCTTGGGTGTGACCGGGGAGCTGTTTTTT. Its protein product is CASTLGVTGELFF.

In this sample, this clonotype turned up many times. The chain has TRBV7-2 and TRBJ1-1; TRBD1 might be the D (6 bases). CDR3 length equals 14 residues. Germline V gene data show CDR1 as SGHTA and CDR2 as FQGNSA. V gave up 5 bases and J gave up 4 bases, with 14 bases separating them. CDR3 sequence: CASSQNQGLTEAFF. The CDR3 DNA follows: TGTGCCAGCAGCCAGAACCAGGGGCTCACTGAAGCTTTCTTT.

This clonotype was counted ten times or more. The chain has TRBV12-3 or TRBV12-4 and TRBJ1-1; D is unclear. The CDR3 has 13 residues. V gave up 7 bases and J gave up 5 bases, with 14 bases separating them. In nucleotides, the CDR3 is TGTGCCAGCACCGCGGTTCGGGGAACTGAAGCTTTCTTT. The encoded protein is CASTAVRGTEAFF.

The chain carries TRBV7-9 and TRBJ1-1; 8 bases line up with TRBD1. The CDR3 has 14 residues. The germline CDR1 and CDR2 sequences are SEHNR and FQNEAQ (reference sequence). The ends lost 5 bases at V and 4 bases at J; junction bases unmatched: 6. Written as DNA, the CDR3 is TGTGCCAGCAGCCTACAGGGGGATAGCACTGAAGCTTTCTTT. Translated: CASSLQGDSTEAFF.

This clonotype has more than one count but fewer than ten. The J gene is TRBJ2-3, the V gene TRBV12-3 or TRBV12-4; D is unresolved. Trimming left V 6 bases short and J 3 bases short, with 10 bases between. This CDR3 region has 13 residues. This CDR3 reads CASRTHGTDTQYF. The CDR3 coding sequence is TGTGCCAGCAGGACTCACGGGACAGATACGCAGTATTTT.

This clonotype occurred many times. V is TRBV7-9 and J is TRBJ2-7, with unresolved D. This CDR3 spans 16 amino acids. The V gene lost 6 bases and the J gene lost 0 bases, with 18 bases spanning the gap. Germline V gene lookup returns CDR1 SEHNR and CDR2 FQNEAQ (reference sequence). The CDR3 DNA follows: TGTGCCAGCAGGGCCCCCAGTCGGAAAGGCTCCTACGAGCAGTACTTC. As protein: CASRAPSRKGSYEQYF.

This clonotype was recorded many times. V gene TRBV7-2 combines with J gene TRBJ1-5, with a possible D match to TRBD1 (5 bases). Germline CDR1 SGHTA, CDR2 FQGNSA. This CDR3 region has 15 residues. Trimming took 5 bases from V and 5 from J, leaving 16 bases between them. The CDR3 coding sequence is TGTGCCAGCAGCCCCAGATCGGGGGGAGATCAGCCCCAGCATTTT. Encoded protein: CASSPRSGGDQPQHF.

This clonotype showed up many times. This sequence joins TRBV7-8 and TRBJ2-7; 11 bases align to TRBD2. CDR1 SGHVS and CDR2 FQNEAQ come from the germline V gene. This CDR3 contains 17 residues. V shed 1 base, J shed 3 bases, and the junction held 8 bases outside the gene matches. CDR3 sequence (DNA): TGTGCCAGCAGCTTAGGCCCTCGGACTAGCGGGCTCTACGAGCAGTACTTC. It yields the protein CASSLGPRTSGLYEQYF.

Notes on this clonotype: A clone one base away is much larger, so this may be a read error. As the CDR3 is not closed by the conserved phenylalanine or tryptophan, this likely results from a read error. The rearrangement links TRBV11-2 to TRBJ2-2; D might be TRBD2 (5 bases). Deletions cut 5 bases from V and 11 bases from J, with 18 bases between. Germline CDR1 is SGHAT and CDR2 is FQNNGV. The CDR3 spans 14 residues. DNA of the CDR3: TGTGCCAGCAGCACCAGGACTGAAACTTATGAGCTGTTTCTT. Amino acids: CASSTRTETYELFL.

The chain uses TRBV28 and TRBJ1-5, with D possibly being TRBD1 (6 bases). The CDR3 totals 15 residues. V lost 7 bases and J 7 bases, leaving 20 bases between the germline ends. CDR1 and CDR2 (germline): MDHEN, SYDVKM. The CDR3 DNA sequence: TGTGCCAGCATTCCAGGGGCCCACGGACAGCAGCCCCAGCATTTT. It is translated as CASIPGAHGQQPQHF.

This clonotype has at least ten counts. This chain connects TRBV2 to TRBJ2-3; D possibly corresponds to TRBD2 (6 bases). V lost 5 bases to trimming and J lost 4 bases, with 19 bases between them. Per germline, CDR1 SNHLY and CDR2 FYNNEI. The CDR3 is made up of 16 amino acids. Written as DNA, the CDR3 is TGTGCCAGCAGTCCCTCTAGCGTATCCCAGGCAGATACGCAGTATTTT. Translation gives CASSPSSVSQADTQYF.

The chain recombines TRBV2 with TRBJ2-2; weak D call: TRBD2 (5 bases). Germline CDR1 reads SNHLY; CDR2 reads FYNNEI. This CDR3 comprises 15 residues. V lost 1 base to trimming and J lost 7 bases, with 13 bases between them. CDR3 sequence: CASSEELLGSGELFF. The CDR3, as DNA: TGTGCCAGCAGTGAAGAACTCCTTGGGAGCGGGGAGCTGTTTTTT.